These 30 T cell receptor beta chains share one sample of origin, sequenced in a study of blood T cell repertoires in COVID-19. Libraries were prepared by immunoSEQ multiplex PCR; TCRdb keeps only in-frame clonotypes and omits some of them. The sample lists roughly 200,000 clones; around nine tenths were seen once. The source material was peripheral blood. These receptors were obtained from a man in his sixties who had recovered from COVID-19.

This CDR3 is CASSVTGTLNYGYTF. In DNA form, the CDR3 reads TGTGCCAGCAGTGTAACCGGGACACTAAACTATGGCTACACCTTC. The rearrangement uses TRBV27 and TRBJ1-2; D is perhaps TRBD1 (6 bases). Germline CDR1 reads MNHEY; CDR2 reads SMNVEV (reference sequence). The CDR3 totals 15 residues. V gave up 5 bases and J gave up 2 bases, with 15 bases separating them.

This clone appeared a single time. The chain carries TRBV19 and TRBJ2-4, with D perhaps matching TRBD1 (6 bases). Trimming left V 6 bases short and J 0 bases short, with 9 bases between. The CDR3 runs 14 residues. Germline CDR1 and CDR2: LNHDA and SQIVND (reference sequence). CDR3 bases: TGTGCCAGTAGGAGGGACATAGCCAAAAACATTCAGTACTTC. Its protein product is CASRRDIAKNIQYF. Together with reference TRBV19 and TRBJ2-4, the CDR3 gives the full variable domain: DGGITQSPKYLFRKEGQNVTLSCEQNLNHDAMYWYRQDPGQGLRLIYYSQIVNDFQKGDIAEGYSVSREKKESFPLTVTSAQKNPTAFYLCASRRDIAKNIQYFGAGTRLSVL.

The DNA for the CDR3 is TGCAGCGCCCTGGGACAGGTGAACACTGAAGCTTTCTTT. It specifies CSALGQVNTEAFF. The chain combines TRBV29-1 with TRBJ1-1; 8 bases align to TRBD1. From germline, CDR1 is SQVTM and CDR2 ANQGSEA. J gave up 0 bases and V 7 bases, and 4 bases lay outside the gene matches. The CDR3 covers 13 residues.

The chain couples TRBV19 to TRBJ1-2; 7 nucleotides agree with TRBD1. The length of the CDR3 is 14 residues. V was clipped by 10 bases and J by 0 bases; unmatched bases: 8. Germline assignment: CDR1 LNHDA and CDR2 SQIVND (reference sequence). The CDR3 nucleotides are TGTGCCACGGTCCCCGGGACAGCTAACTATGGCTACACCTTC. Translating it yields CATVPGTANYGYTF. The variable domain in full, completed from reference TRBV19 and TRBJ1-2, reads DGGITQSPKYLFRKEGQNVTLSCEQNLNHDAMYWYRQDPGQGLRLIYYSQIVNDFQKGDIAEGYSVSREKKESFPLTVTSAQKNPTAFYLCATVPGTANYGYTFGSGTRLTVV.

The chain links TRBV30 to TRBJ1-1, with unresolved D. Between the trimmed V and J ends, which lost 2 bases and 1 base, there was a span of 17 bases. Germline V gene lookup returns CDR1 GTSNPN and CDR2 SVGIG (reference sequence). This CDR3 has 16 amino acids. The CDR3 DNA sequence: TGTGCCTGGAGTCCTCCCGGAACAATAGCGAACACTGAAGCTTTCTTT. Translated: CAWSPPGTIANTEAFF.

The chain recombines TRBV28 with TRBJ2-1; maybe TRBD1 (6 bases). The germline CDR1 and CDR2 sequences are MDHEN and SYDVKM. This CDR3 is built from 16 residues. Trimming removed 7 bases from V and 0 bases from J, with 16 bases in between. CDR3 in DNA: TGTGCCAGCACCCACCCAGGGGTCACCTCCTACAATGAGCAGTTCTTC. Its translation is CASTHPGVTSYNEQFF.

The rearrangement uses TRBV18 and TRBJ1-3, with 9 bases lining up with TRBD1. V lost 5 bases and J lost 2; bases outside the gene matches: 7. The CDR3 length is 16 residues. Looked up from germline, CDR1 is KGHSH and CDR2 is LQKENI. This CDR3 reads CASSFGDRVAGNTIYF. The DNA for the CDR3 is TGTGCCAGCTCATTCGGGGACAGGGTAGCTGGAAACACCATATATTTT.

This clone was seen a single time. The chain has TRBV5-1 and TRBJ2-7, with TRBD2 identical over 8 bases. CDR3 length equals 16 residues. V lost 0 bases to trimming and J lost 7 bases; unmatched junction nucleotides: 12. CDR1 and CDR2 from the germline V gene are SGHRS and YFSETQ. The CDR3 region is CASSLVGSGGSEEQYF. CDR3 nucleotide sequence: TGCGCCAGCAGCTTGGTAGGTTCGGGAGGGTCGGAAGAGCAGTACTTC.

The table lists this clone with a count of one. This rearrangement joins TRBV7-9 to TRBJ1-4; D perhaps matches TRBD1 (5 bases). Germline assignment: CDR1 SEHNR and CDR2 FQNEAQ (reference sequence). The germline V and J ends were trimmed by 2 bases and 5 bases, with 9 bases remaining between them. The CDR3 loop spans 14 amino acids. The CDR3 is CASSLRRGNEKLFF. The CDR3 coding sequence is TGTGCCAGCAGCTTAAGACGGGGGAATGAAAAACTGTTTTTT.

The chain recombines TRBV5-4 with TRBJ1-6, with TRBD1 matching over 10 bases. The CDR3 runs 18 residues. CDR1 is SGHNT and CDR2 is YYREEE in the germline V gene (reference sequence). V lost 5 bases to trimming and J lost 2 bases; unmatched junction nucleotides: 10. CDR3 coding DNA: TGTGCCAGCAGACCCGGGACAGGGGAGAGTACCTATAATTCACCCCTCCACTTT. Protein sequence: CASRPGTGESTYNSPLHF.

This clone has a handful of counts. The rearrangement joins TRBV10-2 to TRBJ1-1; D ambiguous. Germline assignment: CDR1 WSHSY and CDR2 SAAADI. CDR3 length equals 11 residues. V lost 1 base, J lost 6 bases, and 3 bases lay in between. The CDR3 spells CASSEWPEAFF. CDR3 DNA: TGCGCCAGCAGTGAGTGGCCTGAAGCTTTCTTT.

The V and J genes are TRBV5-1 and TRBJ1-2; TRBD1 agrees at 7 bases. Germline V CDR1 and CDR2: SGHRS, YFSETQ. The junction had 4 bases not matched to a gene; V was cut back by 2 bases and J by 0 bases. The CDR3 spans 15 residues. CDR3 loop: CASSLGTAANYGYTF. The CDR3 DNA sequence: TGCGCCAGCAGCTTAGGGACAGCGGCTAACTATGGCTACACCTTC.

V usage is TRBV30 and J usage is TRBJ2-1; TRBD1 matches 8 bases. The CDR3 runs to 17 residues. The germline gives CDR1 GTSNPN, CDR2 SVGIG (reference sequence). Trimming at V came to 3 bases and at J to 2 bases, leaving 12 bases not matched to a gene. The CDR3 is CAWRPFGQGGTYNEQFF. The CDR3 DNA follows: TGTGCCTGGAGGCCTTTTGGACAGGGTGGTACCTACAATGAGCAGTTCTTC. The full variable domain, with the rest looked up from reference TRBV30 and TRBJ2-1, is SQTIHQWPATLVQPVGSPLSLECTVEGTSNPNLYWYRQAAGRGLQLLFYSVGIGQISSEVPQNLSASRPQDRQFILSSKKLLLSDSGFYLCAWRPFGQGGTYNEQFFGPGTRLTVL.

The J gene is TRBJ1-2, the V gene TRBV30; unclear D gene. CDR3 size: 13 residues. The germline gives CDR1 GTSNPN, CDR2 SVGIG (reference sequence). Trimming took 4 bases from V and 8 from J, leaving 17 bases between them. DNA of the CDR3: TGTGCCTGGACCCATAGAACAGCCGAGGGCTACACCTTC. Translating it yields CAWTHRTAEGYTF. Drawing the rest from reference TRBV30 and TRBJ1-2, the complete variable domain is SQTIHQWPATLVQPVGSPLSLECTVEGTSNPNLYWYRQAAGRGLQLLFYSVGIGQISSEVPQNLSASRPQDRQFILSSKKLLLSDSGFYLCAWTHRTAEGYTFGSGTRLTVV.

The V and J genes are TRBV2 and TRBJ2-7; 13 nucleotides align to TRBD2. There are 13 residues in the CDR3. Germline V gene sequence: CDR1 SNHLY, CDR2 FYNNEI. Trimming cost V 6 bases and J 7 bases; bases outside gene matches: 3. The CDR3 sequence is CASSEGLAGEQYF. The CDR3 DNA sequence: TGTGCCAGCAGCGAGGGACTAGCGGGGGAGCAGTACTTC.

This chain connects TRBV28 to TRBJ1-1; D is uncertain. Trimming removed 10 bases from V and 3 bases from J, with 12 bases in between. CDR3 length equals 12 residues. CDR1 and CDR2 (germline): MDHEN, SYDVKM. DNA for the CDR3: TGTGCCACGGAGGAAGAGGACACTGAAGCTTTCTTT. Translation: CATEEEDTEAFF.

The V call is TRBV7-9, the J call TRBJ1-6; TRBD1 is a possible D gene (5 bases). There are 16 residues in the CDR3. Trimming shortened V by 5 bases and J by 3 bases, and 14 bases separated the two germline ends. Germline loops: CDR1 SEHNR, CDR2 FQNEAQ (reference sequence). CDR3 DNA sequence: TGTGCCAGCAGCCTTGGTCAGCAGGGCTATAATTCACCCCTCCACTTT. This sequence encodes CASSLGQQGYNSPLHF. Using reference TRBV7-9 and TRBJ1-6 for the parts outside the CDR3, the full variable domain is DTGVSQNPRHKITKRGQNVTFRCDPISEHNRLYWYRQTLGQGPEFLTYFQNEAQLEKSRLLSDRFSAERPKGSFSTLEIQRTEQGDSAMYLCASSLGQQGYNSPLHFGNGTRLTVT.

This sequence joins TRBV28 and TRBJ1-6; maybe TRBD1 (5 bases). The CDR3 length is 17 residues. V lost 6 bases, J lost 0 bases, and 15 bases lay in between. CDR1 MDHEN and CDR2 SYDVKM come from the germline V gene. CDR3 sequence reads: CASSPGGSSSYNSPLHF. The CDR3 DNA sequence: TGTGCCAGCAGCCCGGGGGGGTCGAGCTCCTATAATTCACCCCTCCACTTT. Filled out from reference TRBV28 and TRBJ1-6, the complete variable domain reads DVKVTQSSRYLVKRTGEKVFLECVQDMDHENMFWYRQDPGLGLRLIYFSYDVKMKEKGDIPEGYSVSREKKERFSLILESASTNQTSMYLCASSPGGSSSYNSPLHFGNGTRLTVT.

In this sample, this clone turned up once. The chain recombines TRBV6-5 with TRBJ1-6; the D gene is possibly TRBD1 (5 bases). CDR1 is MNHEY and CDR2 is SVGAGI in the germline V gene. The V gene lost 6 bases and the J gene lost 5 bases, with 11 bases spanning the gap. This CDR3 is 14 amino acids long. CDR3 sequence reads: CASRTQTDNSPLHF. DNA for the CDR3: TGTGCCAGCAGGACTCAGACAGATAATTCACCCCTCCACTTT.

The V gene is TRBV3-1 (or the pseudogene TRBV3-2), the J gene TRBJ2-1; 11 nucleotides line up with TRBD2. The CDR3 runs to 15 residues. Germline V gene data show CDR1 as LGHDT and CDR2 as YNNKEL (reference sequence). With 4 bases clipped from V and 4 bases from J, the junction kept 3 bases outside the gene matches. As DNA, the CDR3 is TGTGCCAGCAGCCTGGGACTAGCGGTATACAATGAGCAGTTCTTC. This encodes CASSLGLAVYNEQFF.

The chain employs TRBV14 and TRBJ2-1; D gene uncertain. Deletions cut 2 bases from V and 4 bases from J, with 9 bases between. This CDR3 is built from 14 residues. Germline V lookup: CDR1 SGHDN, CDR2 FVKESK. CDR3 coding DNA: TGTGCCAGCAGCCAACTCATCGGGTACAATGAGCAGTTCTTC. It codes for CASSQLIGYNEQFF.

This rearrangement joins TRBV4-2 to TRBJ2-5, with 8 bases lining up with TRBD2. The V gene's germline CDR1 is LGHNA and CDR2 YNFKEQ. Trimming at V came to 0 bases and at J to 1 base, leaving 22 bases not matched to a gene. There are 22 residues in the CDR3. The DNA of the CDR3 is TGTGCCAGCAGCCAAGATCGGGGGGTACGAAGCGGGAGAGGGGTTCCCCAAGAGACCCAGTACTTC. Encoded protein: CASSQDRGVRSGRGVPQETQYF.

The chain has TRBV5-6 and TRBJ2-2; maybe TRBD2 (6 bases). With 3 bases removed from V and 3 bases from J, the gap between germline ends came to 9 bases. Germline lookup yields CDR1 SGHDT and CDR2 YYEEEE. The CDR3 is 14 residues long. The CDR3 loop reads CASSSGGDTGELFF. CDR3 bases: TGTGCCAGCAGCTCCGGAGGGGACACCGGGGAGCTGTTTTTT.

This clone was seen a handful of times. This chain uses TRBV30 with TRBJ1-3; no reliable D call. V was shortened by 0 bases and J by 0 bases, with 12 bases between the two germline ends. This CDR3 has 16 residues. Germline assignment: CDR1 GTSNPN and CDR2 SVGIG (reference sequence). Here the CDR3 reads CAWSVLRPNSGNTIYF. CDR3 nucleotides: TGTGCCTGGAGTGTACTAAGACCGAACTCTGGAAACACCATATATTTT.

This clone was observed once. CDR3 sequence: CASRHTGGNYGYTF. In nucleotides, the CDR3 is TGTGCCAGCAGGCATACAGGGGGCAACTATGGCTACACCTTC. The chain has TRBV28 and TRBJ1-2, with 9 nucleotides matching TRBD1. Per the germline V gene, CDR1 is MDHEN and CDR2 is SYDVKM. V shed 6 bases and J 2 bases; nucleotides not matched to a gene: 4. CDR3 size: 14 residues.

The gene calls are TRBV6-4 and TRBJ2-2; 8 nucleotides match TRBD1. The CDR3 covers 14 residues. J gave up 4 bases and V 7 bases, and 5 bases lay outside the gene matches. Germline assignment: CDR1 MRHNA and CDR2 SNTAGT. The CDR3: CASKGQGGTGELFF. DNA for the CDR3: TGTGCCAGCAAAGGACAGGGAGGCACCGGGGAGCTGTTTTTT.

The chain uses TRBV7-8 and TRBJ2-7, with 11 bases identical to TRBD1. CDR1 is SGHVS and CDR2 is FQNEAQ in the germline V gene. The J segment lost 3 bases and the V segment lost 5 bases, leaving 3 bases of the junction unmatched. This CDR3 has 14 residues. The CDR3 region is CASSPGTGGYEQYF. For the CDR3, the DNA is TGTGCCAGCAGCCCTGGGACAGGGGGCTACGAGCAGTACTTC.

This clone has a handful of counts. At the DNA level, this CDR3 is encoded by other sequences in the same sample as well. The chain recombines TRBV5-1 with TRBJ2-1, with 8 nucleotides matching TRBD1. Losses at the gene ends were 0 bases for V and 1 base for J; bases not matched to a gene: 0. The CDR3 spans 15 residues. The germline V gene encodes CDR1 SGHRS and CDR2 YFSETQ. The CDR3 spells CASSLGQGSYNEQFF. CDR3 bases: TGCGCCAGCAGCTTGGGACAGGGGTCCTACAATGAGCAGTTCTTC.

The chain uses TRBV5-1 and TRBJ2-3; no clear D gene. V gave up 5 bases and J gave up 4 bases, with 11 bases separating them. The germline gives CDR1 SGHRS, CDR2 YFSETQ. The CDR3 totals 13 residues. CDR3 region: CASSSQSPDTQYF. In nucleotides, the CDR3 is TGCGCCAGCAGTTCACAGAGTCCAGATACGCAGTATTTT.

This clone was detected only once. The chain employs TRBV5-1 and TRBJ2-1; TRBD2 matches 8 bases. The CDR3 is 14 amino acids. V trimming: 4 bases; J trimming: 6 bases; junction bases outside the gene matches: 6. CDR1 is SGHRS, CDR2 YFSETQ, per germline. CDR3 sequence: CASSPRGGRNEQFF. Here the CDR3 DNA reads TGCGCCAGCAGCCCCCGGGGGGGGCGCAATGAGCAGTTCTTC.